These 26 T cell receptor beta chains were all obtained from the same sample, sequenced in a study of blood T cell repertoires in COVID-19. Assay used: immunoSEQ multiplex PCR; TCRdb lists only in-frame clones, some missing. The data contain 110,000 to 150,000 clones, about 85% of them singletons. The specimen was peripheral blood. The source of these receptors is a woman between 65 and 79 years old with COVID-19, enrolled during active disease.

The genes are TRBV5-6 and TRBJ2-3; 14 bases match TRBD2. The CDR3 length is 16 residues. Germline V lookup: CDR1 SGHDT, CDR2 YYEEEE. The junction had 3 bases not matched to a gene; V was cut back by 4 bases and J by 2 bases. The DNA of the CDR3 is TGTGCCAGCAGCAGGACTAGCGGGGGGATCACAGATACGCAGTATTTT. It encodes CASSRTSGGITDTQYF.

V and J are TRBV7-3 and TRBJ2-7, with TRBD2 matching over 9 bases. With 2 bases clipped from V and 6 bases from J, the junction kept 5 bases outside the gene matches. The germline V gene encodes CDR1 SGHTA and CDR2 FQGTGA. The length of the CDR3 is 14 residues. Here the CDR3 reads CASSLGTSFSEQYF. The CDR3 DNA is TGTGCCAGCAGCTTAGGGACTAGCTTCTCCGAGCAGTACTTC.

The rearrangement joins TRBV5-1 to TRBJ1-3, with TRBD1 identical over 9 bases. CDR3 length: 15 residues. J gave up 4 bases and V 4 bases, and 6 bases lay outside the gene matches. CDR1 and CDR2 from the germline V gene are SGHRS and YFSETQ. The CDR3 sequence is CASSTGTGRGNTIYF. As DNA, the CDR3 is TGCGCCAGCAGCACGGGGACAGGGCGCGGAAACACCATATATTTT.

This clone occurred once. This rearrangement joins TRBV6-5 to TRBJ1-5, with D perhaps TRBD1 (5 bases). The germline gives CDR1 MNHEY, CDR2 SVGAGI. V lost 6 bases, J lost 7 bases, and 19 bases lay in between. The length of the CDR3 is 15 residues. The CDR3 loop reads CASRTGRDRQQPQHF. The DNA for the CDR3 is TGTGCCAGCAGAACGGGGCGGGACCGTCAGCAGCCCCAGCATTTT.

Here the CDR3 DNA reads TGTGCCAGCAGTTACACCAGGTCCTATAATTCACCCCTCCACTTT. Its translation is CASSYTRSYNSPLHF. This chain links TRBV6-5 with TRBJ1-6; D gene ambiguous. CDR3 length equals 15 residues. CDR1 MNHEY and CDR2 SVGAGI come from the germline V gene. V shed 2 bases and J shed 1 base, with 6 bases lying between them.

The chain uses TRBV27 and TRBJ2-1, with 9 bases lining up with TRBD1. Germline CDR1 MNHEY, CDR2 SMNVEV (reference sequence). The CDR3 consists of 15 residues. Trimming cost V 4 bases and J 4 bases; bases outside gene matches: 5. The CDR3 spells CASSSRQGGYNEQFF. The CDR3 nucleotides are TGTGCCAGCAGTTCCCGACAGGGGGGATACAATGAGCAGTTCTTC.

The J gene is TRBJ2-7, the V gene TRBV28, with D possibly TRBD1 on 7 matching bases. Germline V gene lookup returns CDR1 MDHEN and CDR2 SYDVKM. V was pared by 5 bases and J by 2 bases, with 13 bases between. The CDR3 is 14 amino acids. The CDR3 coding sequence is TGTGCCAGCAGTGACAGGGAGGACCCCTACGAGCAGTACTTC. Translating gives CASSDREDPYEQYF.

The genes are TRBV6-1 and TRBJ1-5, with D possibly TRBD1 on 5 matching bases. CDR1 MNHNS and CDR2 SASEGT come from the germline V gene. This CDR3 has 14 residues. The V gene lost 8 bases and the J gene lost 7 bases, with 18 bases spanning the gap. The CDR3 bases are TGTGCCAGCGGGGAAGCAGACCGGGGGCAGCCCCAGCATTTT. Protein sequence: CASGEADRGQPQHF.

V is TRBV10-3 and J is TRBJ1-2, with 10 bases matching TRBD1. This CDR3 has 17 residues. With 6 bases clipped from V and 2 bases from J, the junction kept 12 bases outside the gene matches. Germline loops: CDR1 ENHRY, CDR2 SYGVKD. Here the CDR3 reads CAIRPGQGFSVNYGYTF. The CDR3 bases are TGTGCCATCAGGCCGGGACAGGGGTTTTCCGTGAACTATGGCTACACCTTC.

The rearrangement joins TRBV9 to TRBJ1-2; a weak D match, TRBD1 (6 bases). CDR1 SGDLS and CDR2 YYNGEE come from the germline V gene. Trimming stripped 7 bases from V and 0 bases from J, with 10 bases between. The length of the CDR3 is 13 residues. CDR3 sequence reads: CASGRDTNYGYTF. The CDR3 bases are TGTGCCAGCGGCCGGGACACTAACTATGGCTACACCTTC.

The chain joins TRBV3-1 (or the pseudogene TRBV3-2) to TRBJ2-7; D perhaps matches TRBD2 (6 bases). The CDR3 is 14 residues long. Germline V gene sequence: CDR1 LGHDT, CDR2 YNNKEL (reference sequence). V lost 4 bases and J lost 5, with 15 bases in between. This CDR3 is CASSREARTDEQYF. CDR3 nucleotides: TGTGCCAGCAGCCGGGAGGCGAGGACTGACGAGCAGTACTTC.

This CDR3 is CASSWTSLINEQFF. The CDR3 DNA follows: TGTGCCAGCAGTTGGACTAGTCTAATCAATGAGCAGTTCTTC. The chain joins TRBV6-2 or TRBV6-3 to TRBJ2-1, with TRBD2 matching 7 bases. V dropped 4 bases and J dropped 6; count of bases not matched to a gene: 6. From germline, CDR1 is MNHEY and CDR2 SVGEGT. The CDR3 sequence is 14 residues long.

The chain combines TRBV30 with TRBJ2-3; 11 bases are a match to TRBD2. The CDR3 runs 15 residues. Losses at the gene ends were 5 bases for V and 3 bases for J; bases not matched to a gene: 7. Germline V gene sequence: CDR1 GTSNPN, CDR2 SVGIG (reference sequence). The CDR3 DNA sequence: TGTGCCTGGTGTCCCGGGACTAGCGGAACAGATACGCAGTATTTT. Translating gives CAWCPGTSGTDTQYF.

The rearrangement uses TRBV6-5 and TRBJ1-2, with D possibly TRBD1 on 5 matching bases. CDR1 and CDR2 (germline): MNHEY, SVGAGI. V was cut by 5 bases and J by 6 bases, with 16 bases left in between. This CDR3 spans 14 amino acids. The CDR3 bases are TGTGCCAGCAGTCGGGGGTACCCTCTCGATGGCTACACCTTC. This encodes CASSRGYPLDGYTF.

This rearrangement joins TRBV12-3 or TRBV12-4 to TRBJ1-1; 9 bases are shared with TRBD1. The CDR3 runs to 11 residues. V shed 7 bases and J 8 bases; nucleotides not matched to a gene: 2. CDR3 in amino acids: CASKDRGEAFF. The CDR3 DNA reads as TGTGCCAGCAAGGACAGGGGAGAAGCTTTCTTT.

The chain links TRBV7-2 to TRBJ2-1; D is possibly TRBD2 (7 bases). V lost 3 bases and J lost 2, with 17 bases in between. This CDR3 comprises 17 residues. Looked up from germline, CDR1 is SGHTA and CDR2 is FQGNSA. DNA of the CDR3: TGTGCCAGCAGCTTGGGGGTAGGGGGGGGCCCCTACAATGAGCAGTTCTTC. It specifies CASSLGVGGGPYNEQFF.

V is TRBV5-5 and J is TRBJ1-4, with no clear D. The CDR3 is 15 residues long. Trimming left V 2 bases short and J 0 bases short, with 8 bases between. CDR1 is SGHKS, CDR2 YYEKEE, per germline (reference sequence). The CDR3 DNA reads as TGTGCCAGCAGCTTCGCGCTTGCAACTAATGAAAAACTGTTTTTT. Residues: CASSFALATNEKLFF.

This clone showed up just once. The chain uses TRBV5-4 and TRBJ2-2; 8 bases agree with TRBD2. CDR3 size: 16 residues. Trimming took 0 bases from V and 0 from J; bases not matched to a gene: 1. Germline V gene sequence: CDR1 SGHNT, CDR2 YYREEE (reference sequence). The CDR3, as DNA: TGTGCCAGCAGCTTGGCGGGGGGGCCGAACACCGGGGAGCTGTTTTTT. Translated, it gives CASSLAGGPNTGELFF.

The chain employs TRBV5-1 and TRBJ2-5; 7 bases agree with TRBD2. J was trimmed by 1 base and V by 7 bases; bases with no gene match: 10. Germline loops: CDR1 SGHRS, CDR2 YFSETQ. The CDR3 covers 15 residues. In DNA form, the CDR3 reads TGCGCCAGCGCTCCGGGAGCGGGAACCCAAGAGACCCAGTACTTC. This gives the protein CASAPGAGTQETQYF.

The CDR3 protein is CSGGLGGQETQYF. As DNA, the CDR3 is TGCAGCGGTGGACTAGGAGGCCAGGAGACCCAGTACTTC. This sequence joins TRBV29-1 and TRBJ2-5; 7 positions agree with TRBD2. The CDR3 loop spans 13 amino acids. Germline lookup yields CDR1 SQVTM and CDR2 ANQGSEA. V shed 7 bases, J shed 5 bases, and the junction held 10 bases outside the gene matches.

This clone was observed a few times. CDR3 residues: CASTPTGFSGNTIYF. The CDR3 region has the DNA TGTGCCAGCACCCCGACAGGGTTCTCTGGAAACACCATATATTTT. The chain couples TRBV6-5 to TRBJ1-3; 7 positions match TRBD1. The V and J ends lost 7 bases and 0 bases, in that order; junction bases with no gene match: 6. Germline V gene data show CDR1 as MNHEY and CDR2 as SVGAGI. The CDR3 covers 15 residues.

This clone has only a few counts. This chain joins TRBV12-3 or TRBV12-4 and TRBJ2-5; D is possibly TRBD1 (6 bases). The length of the CDR3 is 12 residues. V was cut by 7 bases and J by 2 bases, with 8 bases left in between. CDR3 nucleotides: TGTGCCAGCACGGACAGTCAAGAGACCCAGTACTTC. Translation: CASTDSQETQYF.

The chain recombines TRBV28 with TRBJ1-2, with 7 bases fitting TRBD1. The CDR3 loop spans 16 amino acids. Germline assignment: CDR1 MDHEN and CDR2 SYDVKM. Trimming at V came to 3 bases and at J to 2 bases, leaving 9 bases not matched to a gene. The CDR3 reads CASSLLETGQNYGYTF. CDR3 sequence (DNA): TGTGCCAGCAGTTTGCTGGAGACAGGGCAAAACTATGGCTACACCTTC.

The chain uses TRBV7-9 and TRBJ1-3; 10 nucleotides align to TRBD1. From germline, CDR1 is SEHNR and CDR2 FQNEAQ (reference sequence). V was clipped by 5 bases and J by 4 bases; unmatched bases: 5. The CDR3 is 15 residues long. CDR3 nucleotides: TGTGCCAGCAGCGCAGAGGGACAGGGGGGAAACACCATATATTTT. Its translation: CASSAEGQGGNTIYF. Based on the CDR3 plus reference TRBV7-9 and TRBJ1-3, the full variable domain is DTGVSQNPRHKITKRGQNVTFRCDPISEHNRLYWYRQTLGQGPEFLTYFQNEAQLEKSRLLSDRFSAERPKGSFSTLEIQRTEQGDSAMYLCASSAEGQGGNTIYFGEGSWLTVV.

The chain uses TRBV10-3 and TRBJ2-7; D may be TRBD2 (6 bases). This CDR3 spans 16 amino acids. Per the germline V gene, CDR1 is ENHRY and CDR2 is SYGVKD. Trimming took off 0 bases at V and 6 bases at J, with 18 bases between the two ends. CDR3 in amino acids: CAISESGKEGWSEQYF. For the CDR3, the DNA is TGTGCCATCAGTGAGTCCGGTAAGGAGGGTTGGAGCGAGCAGTACTTC.

A few counts support this clone. The chain carries TRBV28 and TRBJ1-2, with TRBD1 matching 7 bases. Trimming cost V 7 bases and J 8 bases; bases outside gene matches: 16. Per the germline V gene, CDR1 is MDHEN and CDR2 is SYDVKM. The CDR3 covers 15 residues. CDR3 coding DNA: TGTGCCAGCACCCGATACCCGGACAGGACTGGGGGCTACACCTTC. It encodes CASTRYPDRTGGYTF.